The 17 T cell receptor beta chains below come from one sample, sequenced in a study of T cell clonotyping in hematopoietic cell transplantation. Clones were sequenced by immunoSEQ multiplex PCR, and TCRdb holds only the in-frame ones, with some missing. The table includes about 15,000 clones, 71% detected once. The sequencing sample was made of peripheral blood mononuclear cells. The receptors were gathered from a woman aged 55-70 years in good health. Some clones in this sample may be carry-over from other donors' samples.

This chain uses TRBV28 with TRBJ2-5, with D perhaps matching TRBD2 (5 bases). The CDR3 extends over 15 amino acids. V lost 2 bases and J 1 base, leaving 11 bases between the germline ends. The germline gives CDR1 MDHEN, CDR2 SYDVKM. CDR3 sequence reads: CASSLTGRTQETQYF. Here the CDR3 DNA reads TGTGCCAGCAGTTTAACGGGGAGAACCCAAGAGACCCAGTACTTC.

V gene TRBV29-1 combines with J gene TRBJ2-7, with TRBD1 identical over 7 bases. Trimming at V came to 6 bases and at J to 7 bases, leaving 15 bases not matched to a gene. Germline V gives CDR1 SQVTM, CDR2 ANQGSEA. The CDR3 extends over 14 amino acids. CDR3 sequence reads: CSVAQRGRYDEQYF. CDR3 bases: TGCAGCGTGGCCCAGAGGGGGCGGTATGATGAGCAGTACTTC.

J is TRBJ2-7 and V is TRBV4-1; tentatively, D is TRBD1 (6 bases). The germline V gene encodes CDR1 MGHRA and CDR2 YSYEKL. The CDR3 consists of 15 residues. Trimming left V 1 base short and J 6 bases short, with 16 bases between. Here the CDR3 reads CASSQGWGLSVEQYF. DNA of the CDR3: TGCGCCAGCAGCCAAGGGTGGGGGCTTTCTGTCGAGCAGTACTTC.

The rearrangement links TRBV6-5 to TRBJ2-7; D gene unclear. Germline CDR1 reads MNHEY; CDR2 reads SVGAGI. The ends were cut back, 4 bases at V and 4 bases at J, with 8 bases in the middle. The CDR3 covers 12 residues. The CDR3 is CASSSVGYEQYF. The CDR3 DNA is TGTGCCAGCAGTTCGGTAGGGTACGAGCAGTACTTC.

The chain is built from TRBV4-1 and TRBJ1-1; possible D gene TRBD1, 5 bases. This CDR3 region has 15 residues. Trimming removed 2 bases at V and 4 bases at J, with 14 bases between. CDR1 is MGHRA, CDR2 YSYEKL, per germline. As DNA, the CDR3 is TGCGCCAGCAGCCAACATTGGGCAGGGAGCACTGAAGCTTTCTTT. It encodes CASSQHWAGSTEAFF.

V and J are TRBV29-1 and TRBJ1-1; D perhaps matches TRBD1 (6 bases). This CDR3 has 18 residues. The germline V gene encodes CDR1 SQVTM and CDR2 ANQGSEA. Deletions cut 3 bases from V and 2 bases from J, with 25 bases between. The CDR3: CSVEGLSGAAGPNTEAFF. Here the CDR3 DNA reads TGCAGCGTTGAGGGGCTCTCAGGGGCCGCCGGACCCAACACTGAAGCTTTCTTT.

V and J are TRBV6-1 and TRBJ1-6; D gene uncertain. The CDR3 has 14 residues. The germline CDR1 and CDR2 sequences are MNHNS and SASEGT. Trimming stripped 2 bases from V and 5 bases from J, with 7 bases between. The CDR3 sequence: CASSETADNSPLHF. The CDR3 nucleotides are TGTGCCAGCAGTGAAACTGCGGATAATTCACCCCTCCACTTT.

The chain combines TRBV30 with TRBJ1-2; 9 bases fit TRBD1. CDR1 GTSNPN and CDR2 SVGIG come from the germline V gene (reference sequence). The ends lost 5 bases at V and 4 bases at J; junction bases unmatched: 5. This CDR3 has 13 amino acids. CDR3 DNA: TGTGCCTGGGATACAGGGGGCGGCTATGGCTACACCTTC. The encoded protein is CAWDTGGGYGYTF. The whole variable domain, filled in from reference TRBV30 and TRBJ1-2, reads SQTIHQWPATLVQPVGSPLSLECTVEGTSNPNLYWYRQAAGRGLQLLFYSVGIGQISSEVPQNLSASRPQDRQFILSSKKLLLSDSGFYLCAWDTGGGYGYTFGSGTRLTVV.

The chain uses TRBV9 and TRBJ2-5, with 7 positions matching TRBD2. Germline-derived CDR1 and CDR2 are SGDLS and YYNGEE. V dropped 0 bases and J dropped 5; count of bases not matched to a gene: 7. This CDR3 is built from 15 residues. This chain's CDR3 is CASSVAGRADETQYF. CDR3 in DNA: TGTGCCAGCAGCGTAGCGGGGAGGGCCGATGAGACCCAGTACTTC.

V usage is TRBV4-2 and J usage is TRBJ1-1; D gene uncertain. The CDR3 runs to 13 residues. Germline V gene lookup returns CDR1 LGHNA and CDR2 YNFKEQ. Trimming stripped 4 bases from V and 2 bases from J, with 8 bases between. DNA of the CDR3: TGTGCCAGCAGCCGACCTGTAAACACTGAAGCTTTCTTT. Translated, it gives CASSRPVNTEAFF.

The chain couples TRBV27 to TRBJ2-2; D possibly uses TRBD1 or TRBD2 (5 bases each). The germline V gene encodes CDR1 MNHEY and CDR2 SMNVEV (reference sequence). Trimming took 6 bases from V and 5 from J, leaving 13 bases between them. CDR3 length: 14 amino acids. CDR3 nucleotide sequence: TGTGCCAGCAGACTCCATGAGGGGACCGGGGAGCTGTTTTTT. Amino acids: CASRLHEGTGELFF.

V and J are TRBV6-5 and TRBJ1-2; a weak D match, TRBD1 (5 bases). The CDR3 extends over 13 amino acids. Trimming stripped 5 bases from V and 7 bases from J, with 14 bases between. From germline, CDR1 is MNHEY and CDR2 SVGAGI. The CDR3 reads CASSPTVDSGYTF. For the CDR3, the DNA is TGTGCCAGCAGTCCGACAGTTGACTCTGGCTACACCTTC.

This chain joins TRBV29-1 and TRBJ2-5, with a tentative D call TRBD2 (6 bases). Trimming removed 4 bases from V and 5 bases from J, with 14 bases in between. CDR3 length equals 13 residues. Germline V CDR1 and CDR2: SQVTM, ANQGSEA. The CDR3 region has the DNA TGCAGCGTTGTGCGGGACTCGAGCGAGACCCAGTACTTC. Translation gives CSVVRDSSETQYF. Full variable domain (missing parts from reference TRBV29-1 and TRBJ2-5): SAVISQKPSRDICQRGTSLTIQCQVDSQVTMMFWYRQQPGQSLTLIATANQGSEATYESGFVIDKFPISRPNLTFSTLTVSNMSPEDSSIYLCSVVRDSSETQYFGPGTRLLVL.

V gene TRBV19 combines with J gene TRBJ1-2; the D gene is possibly TRBD1 (6 bases). V was cut by 8 bases and J by 4 bases, with 29 bases left in between. Germline V lookup: CDR1 LNHDA, CDR2 SQIVND (reference sequence). The CDR3 runs 18 residues. CDR3 sequence: CASARSGTPLKFSYGYTF. DNA of the CDR3: TGTGCCAGTGCACGATCCGGGACACCGCTAAAATTTTCCTATGGCTACACCTTC. The variable domain in full, with the rest retrieved from reference TRBV19 and TRBJ1-2, is DGGITQSPKYLFRKEGQNVTLSCEQNLNHDAMYWYRQDPGQGLRLIYYSQIVNDFQKGDIAEGYSVSREKKESFPLTVTSAQKNPTAFYLCASARSGTPLKFSYGYTFGSGTRLTVV.

This clone occurred a few times. J is TRBJ2-7 and V is TRBV28; D gene unclear. The germline V gene has CDR1 MDHEN and CDR2 SYDVKM. The CDR3 is 12 residues long. Trimming took 3 bases from V and 7 from J, leaving 10 bases between them. DNA for the CDR3: TGTGCCAGCAGTTTTAGTACTTCGGAGCAGTACTTC. It translates to CASSFSTSEQYF.

The rearrangement links TRBV6-5 to TRBJ2-2; 9 positions agree with TRBD1. Germline values: CDR1 MNHEY, CDR2 SVGAGI. Trimming cost V 7 bases and J 6 bases; bases outside gene matches: 3. The CDR3 totals 13 residues. The CDR3 DNA is TGTGCCAGCAATCGACAGGGGGCCGGGGAGCTGTTTTTT. Amino acids: CASNRQGAGELFF.

This chain joins TRBV5-1 and TRBJ2-5, with D maybe TRBD2 (6 bases). This CDR3 comprises 15 residues. V was trimmed by 0 bases and J by 1 base, leaving 10 bases between them. The germline V gene encodes CDR1 SGHRS and CDR2 YFSETQ. As DNA, the CDR3 is TGCGCCAGCAGCTTGGACACGGGACTCCAAGAGACCCAGTACTTC. Protein sequence: CASSLDTGLQETQYF. Looking up the rest from reference TRBV5-1 and TRBJ2-5 gives the full variable domain: KAGVTQTPRYLIKTRGQQVTLSCSPISGHRSVSWYQQTPGQGLQFLFEYFSETQRNKGNFPGRFSGRQFSNSRSEMNVSTLELGDSALYLCASSLDTGLQETQYFGPGTRLLVL.